This T cell receptor beta chain was captured by sequencing in a study of regulatory T cells in long-lasting Graves disease. V lost 7 bases and J lost 2, with 9 bases in between. This CDR3 region has 14 residues. Per the germline V gene, CDR1 is SNHLY and CDR2 is FYNNEI. For this clonotype: The antigen is undetermined.

Study conclusions and caveats: The study found lower TCR diversity in persistent Graves' patients than in newly diagnosed ones.

TCR beta libraries were built with iRepertoire HTBI primers and Arm-PCR of CDR3 regions. TCRdb re-analysed the multiplex PCR reads in MiXCR, keeping a single row per CDR3 protein. The profile shows roughly 430,000 distinct CDR3 sequences, about a sixth of them singletons. Indicated time point: newly diagnosed GD, antithyroid drugs for less than 3 months. The authors made the TCR library using RNA they extracted from PBMCs. These same records also appear under a second study, on T cells in Graves' hyperthyroidism and ophthalmopathy. That publication notes: The diagnostic basis comprised clinical symptoms, serum thyroxine and TRAb, thyroid ultrasound and orbital computed tomography. The HTBI primer set served for first-round RT-PCR of the TCR CDR3.

The V gene is TRBV2, the J gene TRBJ2-6, with no clear D. Sequenced material: peripheral blood mononuclear cells (PBMCs), taken at new diagnosis, from a patient treated with antithyroid drugs. This receptor was identified in a woman aged 25 to 45 with Graves disease. DNA of the CDR3: TGTGCCAGCAAGAGTCGGACTGGGGCCAACGTCCTGACTTTC. It yields the protein CASKSRTGANVLTF.